Listed below are T cell receptor beta chains from one sample, sequenced in a study of blood T cells in healthy people across ages. TCRdb redid the calling of the 5' RACE reads with MiXCR, one entry per CDR3 protein. The table has some 1.6 million distinct CDR3 sequences, about 31% seen once. The source material was blood. These receptors all stem from a woman in her 30s in good health. Each CDR3 is given with its conserved first and last residue. The D gene is left open where the match is weak. Rows give clone size only sometimes, using once, few, many, or a class for an expanded clone.

V	size	J	D	CDR3	DNA
TRBV9	.	TRBJ2-1	TRBD2	CASSVGSPGGNEQFF	TGTGCCAGCAGCGTAGGGTCACCGGGAGGCAATGAGCAGTTCTTC
TRBV7-6	few	TRBJ2-7	TRBD2	CASSSFGGGVHEQYF	TGTGCCAGCAGCTCCTTTGGCGGGGGGGTCCACGAGCAGTACTTC
TRBV6-6	.	TRBJ1-5	TRBD1	CASSYSRGQGDQPRHF	TGTGCCAGCAGTTACTCCCGTGGACAGGGCGATCAGCCCCGGCATTTT
TRBV5-1	.	TRBJ2-7	TRBD1	CASSLMGQGGYEQYF	TGCGCCAGCAGCTTGATGGGACAGGGCGGCTACGAGCAGTACTTC
TRBV10-3	few	TRBJ2-1	.	CAIRESSGRDEQFF	TGTGCCATCAGGGAGTCGTCAGGTCGGGATGAGCAGTTCTTC
TRBV20-1	.	TRBJ2-7	.	CSAPPRVDYEQYF	TGCAGTGCCCCTCCCCGGGTAGACTACGAGCAGTACTTC
TRBV13	few	TRBJ1-5	.	CASSLRDINQPQHF	TGTGCCAGCAGCCTCCGGGACATTAATCAGCCCCAGCATTTT
TRBV5-5	few	TRBJ1-1	.	CASSLEARNTEAFF	TGTGCCAGCAGCTTGGAGGCCAGGAACACTGAAGCTTTCTTT
TRBV20-1	.	TRBJ2-3	TRBD2	CSASGGGVDTQYF	TGCAGTGCTAGTGGCGGGGGGGTAGATACGCAGTATTTT
TRBV20-1	.	TRBJ1-2	TRBD1	CSARISRTGVYGYTF	TGCAGTGCTAGAATTTCCCGTACAGGGGTTTATGGCTACACCTTC
TRBV27	.	TRBJ2-4	.	CASSPLGLRQVLYGQYF	TGTGCCAGCAGTCCCCTCGGCCTGCGACAGGTCCTCTACGGGCAGTACTTC
TRBV6-6	.	TRBJ2-5	TRBD1	CASGTGLDLETQYF	TGTGCCAGCGGGACAGGGTTAGATTTGGAGACCCAGTACTTC
TRBV7-9	.	TRBJ1-1	.	CASSLGWTEELNTEAFF	TGTGCCAGCAGCTTAGGCTGGACAGAGGAACTGAACACTGAAGCTTTCTTT
TRBV5-1	.	TRBJ2-1	TRBD2	CASSSSSGRAGEQFF	TGCGCCAGCAGCTCCAGTAGCGGGAGGGCCGGTGAGCAGTTCTTC
TRBV20-1	few	TRBJ2-6	.	CSTRSSSGANVLTF	TGCAGTACTAGAAGCTCCTCTGGGGCCAACGTCCTGACTTTC
TRBV3-1	few	TRBJ1-2	.	CASSQDAGYGYGYTF	TGTGCCAGCAGCCAAGATGCCGGGTATGGCTATGGCTACACCTTC
TRBV5-1	.	TRBJ1-5	.	CASSFTGTSNQPQHF	TGCGCCAGCAGCTTCACAGGGACCAGCAATCAGCCCCAGCATTTT
TRBV6-2/TRBV6-3	.	TRBJ1-2	.	CASSELTGRNFNYGYTF	TGTGCCAGCAGTGAGTTGACAGGAAGAAATTTCAACTATGGCTACACCTTC
TRBV25-1	.	TRBJ2-1	.	CTSLKLELGLGSYNEQFF	TGTACCAGCCTGAAGCTGGAGCTGGGGCTTGGCTCCTACAATGAGCAGTTCTTC
TRBV5-1	.	TRBJ2-3	TRBD2	CASSLGLAKSTDTQYF	TGCGCCAGCAGCTTGGGACTAGCGAAAAGCACAGATACGCAGTATTTT
TRBV20-1	few	TRBJ2-1	.	CSASPVGTYNEQFF	TGCAGTGCCAGTCCAGTAGGGACCTACAATGAGCAGTTCTTC
TRBV20-1	.	TRBJ2-7	.	CSARALGREQYF	TGCAGTGCTAGAGCGCTGGGACGGGAGCAGTACTTC
TRBV20-1	.	TRBJ2-7	TRBD1	CSSGTGPSEQYF	TGCAGTTCCGGGACAGGGCCCTCCGAGCAGTACTTC
TRBV28	few	TRBJ1-5	TRBD1	CGSQQFIRDRGRNQPQHF	TGTGGGAGCCAGCAGTTTATAAGGGACAGAGGGCGCAATCAGCCCCAGCATTTT
TRBV12-3/TRBV12-4	.	TRBJ2-7	.	CASTDFLTYEQYF	TGTGCCAGCACGGACTTTTTGACCTACGAGCAGTACTTC
TRBV7-2	few	TRBJ1-4	TRBD1	CASSLRTGGGEKLFF	TGTGCCAGCAGCCTGCGGACAGGGGGAGGAGAAAAACTGTTTTTT
TRBV28	.	TRBJ2-4	TRBD1	CASSPPGQLSIQYF	TGTGCCAGCAGCCCCCCGGGACAGTTAAGCATTCAGTACTTC
TRBV7-6	few	TRBJ2-3	TRBD2	CASSQDGLGGTDTQYF	TGTGCCAGCAGCCAAGACGGACTAGGCGGCACAGATACGCAGTATTTT
TRBV20-1	few	TRBJ2-7	TRBD2	CSARDFSGRPSYEQYF	TGCAGTGCTAGAGATTTTAGCGGGAGGCCCTCCTACGAGCAGTACTTC
TRBV20-1	.	TRBJ2-7	.	CSAHTPDHGRSYEQYF	TGCAGTGCGCACACACCGGACCACGGGAGATCCTACGAGCAGTACTTC
TRBV18	few	TRBJ2-1	TRBD2	CASSPRATSGYNEQFF	TGTGCCAGCTCACCCCGAGCGACTAGCGGATACAATGAGCAGTTCTTC
TRBV7-3	.	TRBJ2-1	TRBD2	CANSPLAGVYNEQFF	TGTGCCAACAGCCCCTTGGCGGGGGTATACAATGAGCAGTTCTTC
TRBV14	few	TRBJ2-4	TRBD1	CASSHAGGMDIQYF	TGTGCCAGCAGCCACGCAGGGGGCATGGACATTCAGTACTTC
TRBV6-1	.	TRBJ2-6	.	CASRKEAGANVLTF	TGTGCCAGTAGGAAGGAGGCTGGGGCCAACGTCCTGACTTTC
TRBV27	.	TRBJ1-1	.	CASRLGIGAEAFF	TGTGCCAGCAGACTTGGGATTGGCGCTGAAGCTTTCTTT
TRBV27	.	TRBJ2-5	.	CASSQELQETQYF	TGTGCCAGCAGTCAAGAGCTCCAAGAGACCCAGTACTTC
TRBV20-1	once	TRBJ2-3	.	CSASPDRIDTQYF	TGCAGTGCTAGTCCGGACCGCATAGATACGCAGTATTTT
TRBV4-1	few	TRBJ1-1	TRBD1	CASSHQGGGAGAFF	TGCGCCAGCAGCCACCAAGGAGGGGGCGCGGGGGCTTTCTTT
TRBV20-1	many	TRBJ2-1	TRBD2	CSAYPGTSVYNEQFF	TGCAGTGCTTACCCCGGGACTAGCGTTTACAATGAGCAGTTCTTC
TRBV10-3	many	TRBJ2-7	TRBD2	CAIGGLAGAREQYF	TGTGCCATCGGGGGACTAGCGGGAGCACGCGAGCAGTACTTC
TRBV20-1	many	TRBJ2-5	TRBD2	CSASPTPRLAGDSETQYF	TGCAGTGCTAGCCCCACCCCTAGACTAGCGGGAGATTCGGAGACCCAGTACTTC
TRBV7-2	.	TRBJ2-5	TRBD2	CASSPGDRGGTSGRNEQYF	TGTGCCAGCAGCCCAGGGGACAGGGGAGGGACTAGCGGGAGAAATGAGCAGTACTTC
TRBV6-1	.	TRBJ2-4	TRBD2	CASRTGLAQNIQYF	TGTGCCAGCAGGACGGGACTAGCCCAAAACATTCAGTACTTC
TRBV14	few	TRBJ1-2	.	CASSQEWGTANIYGYTF	TGTGCCAGCAGCCAAGAGTGGGGAACAGCGAATATCTATGGCTACACCTTC
TRBV3-1	.	TRBJ2-3	.	CASSQLRTGAAWTDTQYF	TGTGCCAGCAGCCAGCTTAGAACGGGGGCCGCTTGGACAGATACGCAGTATTTT
TRBV6-2/TRBV6-3	.	TRBJ2-1	.	CASSRDLGMYDEQFF	TGTGCCAGCAGCAGGGACCTAGGCATGTACGATGAGCAGTTCTTC
TRBV7-2	.	TRBJ1-5	TRBD1	CVSSSGDSLDQPQHF	TGTGTCAGCAGCTCCGGGGACAGTTTGGATCAGCCCCAGCATTTT
TRBV7-9	few	TRBJ2-5	.	CASSLRKIETQYF	TGTGCCAGCAGCTTGCGGAAAATAGAGACCCAGTACTTC
TRBV19	.	TRBJ2-7	.	CALEYRHAGLTYEQYF	TGTGCCCTCGAATACCGTCACGCAGGACTCACCTACGAGCAGTACTTC
TRBV2	few	TRBJ2-3	.	CASKRWESTDTQYF	TGTGCCAGCAAGAGGTGGGAAAGCACAGATACGCAGTATTTT
TRBV29-1	.	TRBJ1-1	.	CSVPYYGGNTEAFF	TGCAGCGTACCCTATTATGGGGGGAACACTGAAGCTTTCTTT
TRBV3-1	.	TRBJ2-3	TRBD2	CASSQFGLAQQYF	TGTGCCAGCAGCCAATTTGGACTAGCGCAGCAGTATTTT